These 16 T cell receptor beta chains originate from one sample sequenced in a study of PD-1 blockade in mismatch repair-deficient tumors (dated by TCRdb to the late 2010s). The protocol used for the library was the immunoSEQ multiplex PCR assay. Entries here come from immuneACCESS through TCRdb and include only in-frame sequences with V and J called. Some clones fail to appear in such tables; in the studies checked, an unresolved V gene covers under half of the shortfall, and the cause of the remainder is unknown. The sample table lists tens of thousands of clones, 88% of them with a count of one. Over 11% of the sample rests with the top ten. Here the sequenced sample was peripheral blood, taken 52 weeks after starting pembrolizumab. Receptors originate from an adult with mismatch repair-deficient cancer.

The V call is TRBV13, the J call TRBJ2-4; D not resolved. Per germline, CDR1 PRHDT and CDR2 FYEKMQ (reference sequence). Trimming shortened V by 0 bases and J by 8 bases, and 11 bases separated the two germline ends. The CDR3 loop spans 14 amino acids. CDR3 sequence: CASSLGASRDIQYF. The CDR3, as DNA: TGTGCCAGCAGCTTAGGAGCATCTAGGGACATTCAGTACTTC.

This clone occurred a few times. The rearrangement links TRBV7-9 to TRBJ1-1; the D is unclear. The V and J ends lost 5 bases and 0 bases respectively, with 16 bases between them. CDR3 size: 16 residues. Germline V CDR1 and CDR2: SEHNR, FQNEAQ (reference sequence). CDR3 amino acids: CASSLPFGPLNTEAFF. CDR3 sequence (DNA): TGTGCCAGCAGCCTTCCTTTCGGACCACTGAACACTGAAGCTTTCTTT.

The CDR3 region is CASSFIGTEAFF. CDR3 nucleotides: TGTGCCAGCAGCTTTATTGGGACTGAAGCTTTCTTT. The V gene is TRBV7-9, the J gene TRBJ1-1, with unresolved D. V was trimmed by 3 bases and J by 5 bases, leaving 7 bases between them. Germline CDR1 reads SEHNR; CDR2 reads FQNEAQ (reference sequence). The CDR3 runs to 12 residues.

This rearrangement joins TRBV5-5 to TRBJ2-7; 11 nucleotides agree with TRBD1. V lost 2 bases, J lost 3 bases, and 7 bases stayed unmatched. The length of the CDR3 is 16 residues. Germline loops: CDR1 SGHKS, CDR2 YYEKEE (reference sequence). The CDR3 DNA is TGTGCCAGCAGCTTACCCCTCGGGACAGGGGGCTACGAGCAGTACTTC. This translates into CASSLPLGTGGYEQYF.

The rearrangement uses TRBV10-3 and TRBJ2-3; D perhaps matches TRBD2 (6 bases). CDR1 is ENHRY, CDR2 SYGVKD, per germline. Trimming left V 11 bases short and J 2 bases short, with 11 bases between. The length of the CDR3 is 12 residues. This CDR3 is CAVGTPTDTQYF. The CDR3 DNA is TGTGCCGTCGGGACTCCCACAGATACGCAGTATTTT.

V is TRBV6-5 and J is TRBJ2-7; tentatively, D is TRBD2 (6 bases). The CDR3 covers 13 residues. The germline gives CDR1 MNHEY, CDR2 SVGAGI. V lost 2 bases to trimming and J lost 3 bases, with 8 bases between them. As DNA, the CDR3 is TGTGCCAGCAGTTACCGTAGCGGCTACGAGCAGTACTTC. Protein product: CASSYRSGYEQYF.

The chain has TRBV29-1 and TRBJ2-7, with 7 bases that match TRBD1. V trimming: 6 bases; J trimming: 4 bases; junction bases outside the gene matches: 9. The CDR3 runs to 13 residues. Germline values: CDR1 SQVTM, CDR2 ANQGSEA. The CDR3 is CSVRTGLTYEQYF. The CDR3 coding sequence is TGCAGCGTGCGGACAGGTTTAACGTACGAGCAGTACTTC.

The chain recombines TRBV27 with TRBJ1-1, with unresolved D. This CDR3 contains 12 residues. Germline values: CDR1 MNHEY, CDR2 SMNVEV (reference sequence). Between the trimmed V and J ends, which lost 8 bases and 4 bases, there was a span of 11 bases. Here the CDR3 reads CASGWAGTEAFF. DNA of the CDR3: TGTGCCAGCGGCTGGGCCGGCACTGAAGCTTTCTTT.

The CDR3 region is CASSTPGTNGWNEQFF. For the CDR3, the DNA is TGCGCCAGCAGCACACCCGGGACTAACGGTTGGAATGAGCAGTTCTTC. This chain links TRBV5-1 with TRBJ2-1, with 7 bases matching TRBD2. V dropped 4 bases and J dropped 7; count of bases not matched to a gene: 14. Germline assignment: CDR1 SGHRS and CDR2 YFSETQ. The CDR3 is made up of 16 amino acids.

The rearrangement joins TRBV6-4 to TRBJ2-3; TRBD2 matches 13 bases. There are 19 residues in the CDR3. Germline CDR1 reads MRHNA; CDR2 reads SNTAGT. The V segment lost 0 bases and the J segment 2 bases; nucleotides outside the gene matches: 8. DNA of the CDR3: TGTGCCAGCAGTGACTCTCCCGAACTAGCGGGAGGGGTCACAGATACGCAGTATTTT. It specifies CASSDSPELAGGVTDTQYF.

The CDR3 loop is CASSRRVGLTRTGELFF. CDR3 DNA: TGTGCCAGCAGCCGCCGCGTGGGTTTGACTAGGACCGGGGAGCTGTTTTTT. V gene TRBV4-2 combines with J gene TRBJ2-2; D is perhaps TRBD2 (6 bases). CDR1 is LGHNA and CDR2 is YNFKEQ in the germline V gene. The CDR3 runs to 17 residues. Trimming removed 4 bases at V and 5 bases at J, with 20 bases between.

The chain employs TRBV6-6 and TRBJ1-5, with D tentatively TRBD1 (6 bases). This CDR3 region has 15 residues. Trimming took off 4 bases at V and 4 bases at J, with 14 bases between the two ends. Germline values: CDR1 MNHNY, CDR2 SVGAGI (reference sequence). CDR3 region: CASSSHRAGNQPQHF. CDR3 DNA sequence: TGTGCCAGCAGTTCTCACAGGGCGGGGAATCAGCCCCAGCATTTT.

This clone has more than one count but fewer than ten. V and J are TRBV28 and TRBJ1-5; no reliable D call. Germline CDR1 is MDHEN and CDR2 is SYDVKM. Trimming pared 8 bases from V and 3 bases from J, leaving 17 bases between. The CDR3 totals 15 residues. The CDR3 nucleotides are TGTGCCAGCTGCTACGTAGCCAGCCTCAATCAGCCCCAGCATTTT. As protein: CASCYVASLNQPQHF.

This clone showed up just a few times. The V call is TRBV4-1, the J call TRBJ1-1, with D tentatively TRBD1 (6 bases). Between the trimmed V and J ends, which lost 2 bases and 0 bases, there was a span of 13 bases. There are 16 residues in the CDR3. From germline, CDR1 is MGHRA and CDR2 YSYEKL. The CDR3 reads CASSQTHTGLNTEAFF. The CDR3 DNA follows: TGCGCCAGCAGCCAAACCCATACAGGGTTGAACACTGAAGCTTTCTTT.

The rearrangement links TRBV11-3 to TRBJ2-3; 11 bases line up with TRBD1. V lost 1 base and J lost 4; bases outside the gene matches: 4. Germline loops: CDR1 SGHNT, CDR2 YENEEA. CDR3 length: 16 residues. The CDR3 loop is CASSLGDRGISDTQYF. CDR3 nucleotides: TGTGCCAGCAGCTTAGGGGACAGGGGGATCTCAGATACGCAGTATTTT.

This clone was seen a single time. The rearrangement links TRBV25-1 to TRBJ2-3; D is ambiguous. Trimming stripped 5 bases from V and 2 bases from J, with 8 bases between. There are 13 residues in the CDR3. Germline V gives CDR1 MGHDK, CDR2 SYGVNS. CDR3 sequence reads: CASSYPTTDTQYF. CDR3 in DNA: TGTGCCAGCAGTTATCCCACCACAGATACGCAGTATTTT. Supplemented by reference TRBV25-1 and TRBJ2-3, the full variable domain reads EADIYQTPRYLVIGTGKKITLECSQTMGHDKMYWYQQDPGMELHLIHYSYGVNSTEKGDLSSESTVSRIRTEHFPLTLESARPSHTSQYLCASSYPTTDTQYFGPGTRLTVL.